These 14 T cell receptor beta chains came from one sample sequenced in a study of CD8+CD57+ T cells in acquired aplastic anemia. The template for TCR beta VDJ and CDR3 sequence profiling was genomic DNA. TCRdb redid the calling of the reads with MiXCR, one entry per CDR3 protein. The sample records 300,000 or so distinct CDR3 sequences, about three fifths being singletons. The authors sequenced patients whose flow cytometry had shown CD8+CD57+ cell expansion. Sequencing used sorted CD4+, CD8+, or CD8+CD57+ T cells (not recorded which) from PBMCs. These receptors were taken from a human donor with aplastic anemia.

Concerning this clonotype: A much larger clone sits a single nucleotide away, making a read error possible. V is TRBV20-1 and J is TRBJ2-5, with 13 bases lining up with TRBD2. The germline V gene encodes CDR1 DFQATT and CDR2 SNEGSKA (reference sequence). This CDR3 has 16 residues. V lost 8 bases and J lost 2; bases outside the gene matches: 11. In DNA form, the CDR3 reads TGCAGTACCACCAGACTAGCGGGGGGCCCGCAAGAGACCCAGTACTTC. Protein sequence: CSTTRLAGGPQETQYF.

This clonotype came up many times. Being one base from a much bigger clone, this may be a read error. This chain links TRBV7-9 with TRBJ2-7, with TRBD1 matching 9 bases. The CDR3 has 17 residues. Germline V CDR1 and CDR2: SEHNR, FQNEAQ (reference sequence). CDR3 sequence: CASSYTPGTGNTYEQHF. The CDR3 coding sequence is TGTGCCAGCAGCTACACTCCCGGGACAGGGAATACCTACGAGCAGCACTTC.

The J gene is TRBJ2-1, the V gene TRBV7-8; 7 bases agree with TRBD2. The CDR3 spans 15 residues. The junction had 9 bases not matched to a gene; V was cut back by 1 base and J by 9 bases. CDR1 is SGHVS, CDR2 FQNEAQ, per germline. The CDR3 loop reads CASSLEGLVRVEQFF. The CDR3 region has the DNA TGTGCCAGCAGCTTAGAAGGACTAGTTCGAGTTGAGCAGTTCTTC.

The CDR3 DNA is TGTGCCAGCAGCTCGAACGGGGGCCAAGAGACCCAGTACTTC. It specifies CASSSNGGQETQYF. The chain has TRBV7-6 and TRBJ2-5; a possible D gene is TRBD2 (6 bases). This CDR3 region has 14 residues. Germline lookup yields CDR1 SGHVS and CDR2 FNYEAQ. V was clipped by 4 bases and J by 1 base, with 10 bases between them.

This clonotype has at least ten counts. This chain joins TRBV7-2 and TRBJ2-4; perhaps TRBD2 as D (6 bases). Trimming took 5 bases from V and 2 from J, leaving 13 bases between them. The length of the CDR3 is 15 residues. CDR1 and CDR2 (germline): SGHTA, FQGNSA. The CDR3 coding sequence is TGTGCCAGCAGCCCTTTTGGGAGGTCCAAAAACATTCAGTACTTC. It is translated as CASSPFGRSKNIQYF.

J is TRBJ2-1 and V is TRBV7-9; no reliable D call. The V end was cut by 5 bases, the J end by 4 bases, with 12 bases between. The CDR3 consists of 14 residues. Germline V lookup: CDR1 SEHNR, CDR2 FQNEAQ (reference sequence). In DNA form, the CDR3 reads TGTGCCAGCAGCCAACAGTCCCCATACAATGAGCAGTTCTTC. It codes for CASSQQSPYNEQFF.

This clonotype was seen repeatedly, ten times or more. This chain joins TRBV2 and TRBJ2-2; TRBD2 matches 8 bases. Looked up from germline, CDR1 is SNHLY and CDR2 is FYNNEI. The V segment lost 6 bases and the J segment 2 bases; nucleotides outside the gene matches: 5. This CDR3 is built from 15 residues. The chain's CDR3 is CASRSGSGNTGELFF. CDR3 DNA sequence: TGTGCCAGCAGGAGCGGGAGTGGTAACACCGGGGAGCTGTTTTTT.

This chain links TRBV19 with TRBJ2-2; 7 bases are a match to TRBD1. The CDR3 runs to 13 residues. Per germline, CDR1 LNHDA and CDR2 SQIVND (reference sequence). The ends lost 4 bases at V and 4 bases at J; junction bases unmatched: 0. DNA of the CDR3: TGTGCCAGTAGTAACAGGGGCACCGGGGAGCTGTTTTTT. It translates to CASSNRGTGELFF.

This clonotype was recorded a few times. Since a much larger clone is just one base distant, this may be a read error. This rearrangement joins TRBV10-3 to TRBJ1-3; a weak D match, TRBD1 (5 bases). The CDR3 is 12 residues long. V lost 5 bases, J lost 15 bases, and 17 bases lay in between. The germline V gene encodes CDR1 ENHRY and CDR2 SYGVKD. CDR3: CAISYSGGDEYF. In DNA, the CDR3 is TGTGCCATCAGTTACTCGGGGGGGGATGAATATTTT.

This rearrangement joins TRBV20-1 to TRBJ2-3; D uncertain. CDR1 is DFQATT, CDR2 SNEGSKA, per germline (reference sequence). Deletions cut 7 bases from V and 7 bases from J, with 12 bases between. This CDR3 is 11 amino acids long. CDR3 coding DNA: TGCAGTGGCTGGTTACTAAATACGCAGTATTTT. Its protein product is CSGWLLNTQYF.

The chain joins TRBV10-3 to TRBJ1-1; 9 bases align to TRBD1. The CDR3 is 19 amino acids. V was clipped by 2 bases and J by 2 bases; unmatched bases: 15. Germline loops: CDR1 ENHRY, CDR2 SYGVKD. For the CDR3, the DNA is TGTGCCATCAGTGAGAAACAGGGGGCCACCCGCAAATACAACACTGAAGCTTTCTTT. It specifies CAISEKQGATRKYNTEAFF.

The gene calls are TRBV15 and TRBJ2-6, with D unclear. Germline lookup yields CDR1 LNHNV and CDR2 YYDKDF (reference sequence). The CDR3 contains 16 residues. V was pared by 0 bases and J by 0 bases, with 6 bases between. This chain's CDR3 is CATSRDQGSGANVLTF. DNA of the CDR3: TGTGCCACCAGCAGAGATCAAGGCTCTGGGGCCAACGTCCTGACTTTC.

This clonotype has only one observation. The rearrangement links TRBV29-1 to TRBJ1-2; 7 bases line up with TRBD1. Germline lookup yields CDR1 SQVTM and CDR2 ANQGSEA. The CDR3 covers 12 residues. V trimming: 5 bases; J trimming: 6 bases; junction bases outside the gene matches: 6. The CDR3 is CSVRGGADGYTF. The CDR3 bases are TGCAGCGTTAGAGGGGGCGCGGATGGCTACACCTTC.

This chain links TRBV10-3 with TRBJ2-3; D possibly uses TRBD1 or TRBD2 (6 bases each). Trimming removed 10 bases from V and 4 bases from J, with 21 bases in between. CDR3 length: 15 amino acids. CDR1 and CDR2 from the germline V gene are ENHRY and SYGVKD. CDR3 residues: CATRVRGQPSDTQYF. For the CDR3, the DNA is TGTGCCACTAGGGTCCGGGGGCAGCCCTCAGATACGCAGTATTTT.